These 5 T cell receptor beta chains share one sample of origin, sequenced in a study of blood T cell repertoires in COVID-19. Using immunoSEQ multiplex PCR, the repertoire was profiled, and TCRdb retains in-frame clones only, with some absent. There are about 300,000 clones in the sample; more than 75% occur only once, and about 1.2% lies in the top ten. The specimen was peripheral blood. These receptors came from a man between 65 and 85 years old with acute or convalescent COVID-19.

The chain combines TRBV28 with TRBJ1-1, with 7 nucleotides matching TRBD1. V trimming: 5 bases; J trimming: 4 bases; junction bases outside the gene matches: 7. The germline gives CDR1 MDHEN, CDR2 SYDVKM. CDR3 length equals 14 residues. The CDR3 DNA sequence: TGTGCCAGCAGTGTAACAGGGGTAAGCACTGAAGCTTTCTTT. Translation gives CASSVTGVSTEAFF.

This clone has a single count. The CDR3 sequence: CASSRDRRANEKLFF. The CDR3 region has the DNA TGTGCCAGCAGTAGGGACAGGAGGGCTAATGAAAAACTGTTTTTT. The gene calls are TRBV27 and TRBJ1-4; 8 nucleotides match TRBD1. Germline values: CDR1 MNHEY, CDR2 SMNVEV (reference sequence). The CDR3 is 15 residues long. V lost 5 bases and J lost 3; bases outside the gene matches: 5.

The chain couples TRBV4-1 to TRBJ2-7; 7 bases line up with TRBD2. The CDR3 contains 15 residues. V lost 2 bases and J lost 1; bases outside the gene matches: 5. Germline V CDR1 and CDR2: MGHRA, YSYEKL. The CDR3: CASSQTGGQSYEQYF. The CDR3 bases are TGCGCCAGCAGCCAAACGGGAGGACAATCCTACGAGCAGTACTTC.

This sequence joins TRBV28 and TRBJ1-4; D possibly corresponds to TRBD1 (5 bases). The CDR3 has 12 amino acids. The V end was cut by 2 bases, the J end by 12 bases, with 10 bases between. Germline V gene lookup returns CDR1 MDHEN and CDR2 SYDVKM. The CDR3 here is CASSLNAGQLFF. The DNA of the CDR3 is TGTGCCAGCAGTTTAAATGCAGGGCAACTGTTTTTT.

The V and J genes are TRBV4-2 and TRBJ2-7, with D perhaps matching TRBD2 (5 bases). The CDR3 totals 16 residues. Per germline, CDR1 LGHNA and CDR2 YNFKEQ. Between the trimmed V and J ends, which lost 4 bases and 2 bases, there was a span of 18 bases. The CDR3 loop reads CASSRESAPGTYEQYF. DNA for the CDR3: TGTGCCAGCAGCCGAGAGAGTGCGCCGGGAACCTACGAGCAGTACTTC.